The 9 T cell receptor beta chains listed next were all sequenced from one sample in a study of shared clonotypes between healthy human individuals. Sequencing used immunoSEQ multiplex PCR; TCRdb keeps in-frame clones, though not all of them. The data contain 2 million to 2.5 million clones, about 94% of them singletons. The sample was naive CD4+ T cells sorted from blood. The subset here: CD45RA+ positively selected. These receptors came from a young man in good health.

Details on this clone: Other DNA sequences in this sample translate to the same CDR3. J is TRBJ2-1 and V is TRBV9, with 8 bases fitting TRBD2. After removal of 0 bases from V and 2 bases from J, the junction contained 4 bases not matched to a gene. The CDR3 has 16 residues. CDR1 is SGDLS and CDR2 is YYNGEE in the germline V gene. As DNA, the CDR3 is TGTGCCAGCAGCGTAGCGTCGGGAGGGCCCTACAATGAGCAGTTCTTC. Translating gives CASSVASGGPYNEQFF. The variable domain in full, with the rest retrieved from reference TRBV9 and TRBJ2-1, is DSGVTQTPKHLITATGQRVTLRCSPRSGDLSVYWYQQSLDQGLQFLIQYYNGEERAKGNILERFSAQQFPDLHSELNLSSLELGDSALYFCASSVASGGPYNEQFFGPGTRLTVL.

This chain joins TRBV19 and TRBJ1-3; D remains unclear. Germline V gene sequence: CDR1 LNHDA, CDR2 SQIVND (reference sequence). The CDR3 contains 15 residues. Trimming shortened V by 6 bases and J by 0 bases, and 12 bases separated the two germline ends. The CDR3 DNA reads as TGTGCCAGTAGCCCTTCCGGGAGCTCTGGAAACACCATATATTTT. As protein: CASSPSGSSGNTIYF.

This sequence joins TRBV5-1 and TRBJ1-2, with D hard to call. The CDR3 runs 14 residues. Germline V gives CDR1 SGHRS, CDR2 YFSETQ. Trimming removed 2 bases from V and 3 bases from J, with 11 bases in between. The CDR3 DNA reads as TGCGCCAGCAGCTTAGGAAACGGGTACTATGGCTACACCTTC. Its translation is CASSLGNGYYGYTF.

The chain links TRBV6-5 to TRBJ2-7, with unresolved D. Germline CDR1 is MNHEY and CDR2 is SVGAGI. With 0 bases removed from V and 4 bases from J, the gap between germline ends came to 13 bases. CDR3 length equals 15 residues. As DNA, the CDR3 is TGTGCCAGCAGTTACTCCCCCCAAACAACGTACGAGCAGTACTTC. It yields the protein CASSYSPQTTYEQYF.

CDR3 amino acids: CASSIVPGLGLSSYEQYF. CDR3 sequence (DNA): TGTGCCAGTAGTATAGTTCCAGGTTTGGGCCTGAGCTCCTACGAGCAGTACTTC. The chain joins TRBV19 to TRBJ2-7; D is unresolved. The V end lost 1 base, the J end lost 0 bases, and 19 bases lay between the germline ends. The CDR3 extends over 18 amino acids. Germline lookup yields CDR1 LNHDA and CDR2 SQIVND (reference sequence).

The V and J genes are TRBV28 and TRBJ2-7, with 8 bases matching TRBD1. Unmatched junction bases numbered 6, after V lost 3 bases and J lost 2 bases. CDR3 length: 15 residues. Germline V CDR1 and CDR2: MDHEN, SYDVKM. The CDR3 protein is CASSFSDRGAYEQYF. CDR3 bases: TGTGCCAGCAGTTTCTCCGACAGGGGCGCCTACGAGCAGTACTTC. Drawing the rest from reference TRBV28 and TRBJ2-7, the complete variable domain is DVKVTQSSRYLVKRTGEKVFLECVQDMDHENMFWYRQDPGLGLRLIYFSYDVKMKEKGDIPEGYSVSREKKERFSLILESASTNQTSMYLCASSFSDRGAYEQYFGPGTRLTVT.

To note about this clone: This CDR3 is also generated by other DNA sequences in the sample. This rearrangement joins TRBV5-1 to TRBJ2-1; D is possibly TRBD2 (5 bases). The CDR3 spans 15 residues. Germline loops: CDR1 SGHRS, CDR2 YFSETQ. V was trimmed by 4 bases and J by 1 base, leaving 12 bases between them. Here the CDR3 DNA reads TGCGCCAGCAGCCGAGACGGGGATTCCTACAATGAGCAGTTCTTC. Protein product: CASSRDGDSYNEQFF.

The rearrangement uses TRBV4-1 and TRBJ1-6; 9 bases are shared with TRBD1. V trimming: 4 bases; J trimming: 6 bases; junction bases outside the gene matches: 4. This CDR3 has 15 amino acids. CDR1 MGHRA and CDR2 YSYEKL come from the germline V gene. The CDR3 DNA sequence: TGCGCCAGCAGCCTCACGGGACAGGGTAATTCACCCCTCCACTTT. It yields the protein CASSLTGQGNSPLHF.

The gene calls are TRBV28 and TRBJ2-1; 7 nucleotides agree with TRBD1. CDR3 length equals 14 residues. Germline V gene data show CDR1 as MDHEN and CDR2 as SYDVKM. The V segment lost 6 bases and the J segment 7 bases; nucleotides outside the gene matches: 9. CDR3 in DNA: TGTGCCAGCAGCCGGACAGGTGGAAGGAATGAGCAGTTCTTC. This translates into CASSRTGGRNEQFF. Full variable domain (remainder filled in from reference TRBV28 and TRBJ2-1): DVKVTQSSRYLVKRTGEKVFLECVQDMDHENMFWYRQDPGLGLRLIYFSYDVKMKEKGDIPEGYSVSREKKERFSLILESASTNQTSMYLCASSRTGGRNEQFFGPGTRLTVL.